This T cell receptor (beta chain) was recorded in a study of blood T cell repertoires in COVID-19. In the study overall: From the United States, Italy and Spain came samples of acute and convalescent COVID-19. The cDNA or gDNA used as material had been derived from T cells, B-cell-depleted T cells, or PBMCs.

The CDR3 contains 15 residues. V dropped 2 bases and J dropped 7; count of bases not matched to a gene: 4. Germline CDR1 LGHDT, CDR2 YNNKEL (reference sequence). Under the authors' procedure: Amplifying reference gene primers gave estimates of nucleated cell counts. Some clones are missing from TCRdb's copy, which holds only in-frame ones; the method was immunoSEQ multiplex PCR. The DNA was the basis for D and trimming; V, J and clone size are from that table. The repertoire holds 150,000 to 200,000 clones, with around nine tenths as singletons. This TCR was recovered from a man between 65 and 85 years old with active or convalescent COVID-19. Sequencing input: peripheral blood. The chain joins TRBV3-1 (or the pseudogene TRBV3-2) to TRBJ2-1; 11 bases line up with TRBD2. The CDR3 DNA sequence: TGTGCCAGCAGCCAATTAGTAGCGGGAGGGAATGAGCAGTTCTTC. Amino acid sequence: CASSQLVAGGNEQFF.